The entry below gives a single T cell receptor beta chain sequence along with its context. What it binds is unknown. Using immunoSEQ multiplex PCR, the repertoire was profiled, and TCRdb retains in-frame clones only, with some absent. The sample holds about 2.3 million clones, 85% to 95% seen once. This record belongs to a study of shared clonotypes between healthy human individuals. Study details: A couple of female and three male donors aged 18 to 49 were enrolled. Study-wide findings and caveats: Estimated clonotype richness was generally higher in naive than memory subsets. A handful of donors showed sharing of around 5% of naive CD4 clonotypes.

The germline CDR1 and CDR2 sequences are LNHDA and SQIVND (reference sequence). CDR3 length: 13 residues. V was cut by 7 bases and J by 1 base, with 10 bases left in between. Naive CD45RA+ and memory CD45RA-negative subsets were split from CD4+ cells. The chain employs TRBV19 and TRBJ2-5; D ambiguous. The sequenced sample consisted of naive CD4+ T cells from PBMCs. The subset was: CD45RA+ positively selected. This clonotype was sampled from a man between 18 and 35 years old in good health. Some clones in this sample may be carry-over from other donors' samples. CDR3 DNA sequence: TGTGCCAGTATGTCGGGCAGCCAAGAGACCCAGTACTTC. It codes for CASMSGSQETQYF.